The next 20 T cell receptor beta chains were all read from a single sample in a study of T cells in Graves' hyperthyroidism and ophthalmopathy. Amplified regions were TCR beta CDR3 sequences from RNA transcripts. The TCR CDR3 was amplified in a first-round RT-PCR using the HTBI primer set. TCRdb reanalysed the multiplex PCR reads using MiXCR and keeps one entry per CDR3 protein. The sample includes around 400,000 distinct CDR3 sequences, about 12% of them seen just once. The sample taken for sequencing was blood. These receptors originate from a woman between 18 and 30 years old with Graves' hyperthyroidism.

This clonotype was observed many times. The V call is TRBV7-9, the J call TRBJ1-1; D not resolved. Germline assignment: CDR1 SEHNR and CDR2 FQNEAQ (reference sequence). This CDR3 contains 15 residues. The ends were cut back, 1 base at V and 1 base at J, with 10 bases in the middle. The CDR3 region is CASSLGAQKNTEAFF. The DNA of the CDR3 is TGTGCCAGCAGCTTAGGTGCTCAGAAGAACACTGAAGCTTTCTTT. The full variable domain, rest sourced from reference TRBV7-9 and TRBJ1-1, is DTGVSQNPRHKITKRGQNVTFRCDPISEHNRLYWYRQTLGQGPEFLTYFQNEAQLEKSRLLSDRFSAERPKGSFSTLEIQRTEQGDSAMYLCASSLGAQKNTEAFFGQGTRLTVV.

With regard to this clonotype: A much larger clone differs by one base, so this may be a read error. The CDR3 carries no conserved terminal phenylalanine or tryptophan, so it likely arises from a read error. V usage is TRBV14 and J usage is TRBJ2-3; D is unclear. The CDR3 contains 15 residues. CDR1 SGHDN and CDR2 FVKESK come from the germline V gene. Between the trimmed V and J ends, which lost 0 bases and 1 base, there was a span of 8 bases. The CDR3 region is CASSQDWAGTDTQYL. The CDR3 DNA follows: TGTGCCAGCAGCCAAGATTGGGCGGGCACAGATACGCAGTATCTT.

About this clonotype itself: With a much larger clone just one base away, this may be a read error. The rearrangement links TRBV7-8 to TRBJ2-7, with D possibly matching TRBD1 (5 bases). Germline V CDR1 and CDR2: SGHVS, FQNEAQ. The CDR3 has 15 amino acids. CDR3 bases: TGTACCAGCTCACCACCGAGCAGGGCCCTAAACGAGCAGTACTTC. The encoded protein is CTSSPPSRALNEQYF.

This clonotype was counted many times. V and J are TRBV6-2 or TRBV6-3 and TRBJ1-1, with D unclear. Per the germline V gene, CDR1 is MNHEY and CDR2 is SVGEGT. V lost 6 bases, J lost 2 bases, and 10 bases lay in between. The CDR3 is 13 amino acids. The CDR3 here is CASRDHANTEAFF. CDR3 coding DNA: TGTGCCAGCAGAGACCACGCAAACACTGAAGCTTTCTTT.

V gene TRBV19 combines with J gene TRBJ2-2; D remains unclear. Germline CDR1 is LNHDA and CDR2 is SQIVND (reference sequence). Trimming took 10 bases from V and 7 from J, leaving 16 bases between them. The CDR3 contains 13 residues. The CDR3, as DNA: TGTGCCACCGTTCGAGGCTCCTTCGGGGAGCTGTTTTTT. This sequence encodes CATVRGSFGELFF.

The chain employs TRBV7-9 and TRBJ1-6, with D uncertain. The V end was cut by 3 bases, the J end by 6 bases, with 15 bases between. Germline V gene sequence: CDR1 SEHNR, CDR2 FQNEAQ (reference sequence). This CDR3 is 16 amino acids long. CDR3 in DNA: TGTGCCAGCAGCTTTACCCCCCAGGCCACTAATTCACCCCTCCACTTT. This sequence encodes CASSFTPQATNSPLHF.

The chain joins TRBV12-3 or TRBV12-4 to TRBJ1-4, with a weak D call TRBD1 (6 bases). The length of the CDR3 is 15 residues. The V gene lost 5 bases and the J gene lost 2 bases, with 12 bases spanning the gap. The chain's CDR3 is CASSPQGRTNEKLFF. The DNA of the CDR3 is TGTGCCAGCAGTCCCCAGGGGAGGACTAATGAAAAACTGTTTTTT.

Ten or more counts support this clonotype. This chain uses TRBV3-1 with TRBJ1-6; D remains unclear. V was shortened by 3 bases and J by 5 bases, with 14 bases between the two germline ends. Germline V gene data show CDR1 as LGHDT and CDR2 as YNNKEL (reference sequence). The CDR3 consists of 16 residues. CDR3 in amino acids: CASSHLVRRNNSPLHF. The CDR3 bases are TGTGCCAGCAGCCATCTGGTTCGTAGGAATAATTCACCCCTCCACTTT. The variable domain in full, with the rest retrieved from reference TRBV3-1 and TRBJ1-6, is DTAVSQTPKYLVTQMGNDKSIKCEQNLGHDTMYWYKQDSKKFLKIMFSYNNKELIINETVPNRFSPKSPDKAHLNLHINSLELGDSAVYFCASSHLVRRNNSPLHFGNGTRLTVT.

This clonotype showed up just a few times. V and J are TRBV6-2 or TRBV6-3 and TRBJ1-1; D unresolved. From germline, CDR1 is MNHEY and CDR2 SVGEGT. The CDR3 runs to 14 residues. V lost 6 bases and J lost 9, with 20 bases in between. CDR3 DNA sequence: TGTGCCAGCAGGTCCCGGAACAGCGCGACTAAAGCTTTCTTT. This sequence encodes CASRSRNSATKAFF.

The chain employs TRBV7-6 and TRBJ2-2; 8 nucleotides align to TRBD1. The CDR3 covers 16 residues. In germline, CDR1 is SGHVS, CDR2 FNYEAQ. With 0 bases clipped from V and 7 bases from J, the junction kept 7 bases outside the gene matches. CDR3 sequence (DNA): TGTGCCAGCAGCTTAGCGGGGCAGGGGGCTGGCGGGGAGCTGTTTTTT. Its protein is CASSLAGQGAGGELFF.

This clonotype was counted ten times or more. The J gene is TRBJ2-3, the V gene TRBV27, with TRBD2 matching over 10 bases. The CDR3 has 15 residues. V was clipped by 5 bases and J by 6 bases; unmatched bases: 8. Germline CDR1 reads MNHEY; CDR2 reads SMNVEV (reference sequence). The CDR3 reads CASSDASGGHDTQYF. DNA of the CDR3: TGTGCCAGCAGTGATGCTAGCGGGGGTCACGATACGCAGTATTTT.

This clonotype showed up many times. CDR3: CASSLRSGYTF. CDR3 nucleotide sequence: TGTGCCAGCAGTTTAAGATCTGGCTACACCTTC. V and J are TRBV28 and TRBJ1-2, with D uncertain. Germline V CDR1 and CDR2: MDHEN, SYDVKM. V lost 2 bases, J lost 7 bases, and 5 bases lay in between. The length of the CDR3 is 11 residues.

In this sample, this clonotype turned up many times. V usage is TRBV28 and J usage is TRBJ2-1; TRBD1 aligns across 11 bases. Germline CDR1 reads MDHEN; CDR2 reads SYDVKM. CDR3 length: 15 residues. V lost 7 bases to trimming and J lost 8 bases; unmatched junction nucleotides: 10. The CDR3 region is CASNSGQGAVDEQFF. CDR3 nucleotide sequence: TGTGCCAGCAACTCCGGACAGGGGGCGGTGGATGAGCAGTTCTTC.

There are many counts of this clonotype. The rearrangement joins TRBV28 to TRBJ2-3; 7 bases agree with TRBD2. V was pared by 7 bases and J by 2 bases, with 12 bases of the junction left unmatched. Per the germline V gene, CDR1 is MDHEN and CDR2 is SYDVKM. The CDR3 consists of 16 residues. The CDR3 nucleotides read TGTGCCAGCACCATTGGCACTAGCGAATTCACAGATACGCAGTATTTT. It yields the protein CASTIGTSEFTDTQYF.

This clonotype appeared many times. This sequence joins TRBV5-1 and TRBJ1-4, with TRBD1 as a possible D gene (6 bases). V lost 3 bases and J 6 bases, leaving 12 bases between the germline ends. The CDR3 runs to 14 residues. CDR1 SGHRS and CDR2 YFSETQ come from the germline V gene. CDR3 DNA: TGCGCCAGCAGCTCAGGGGCCACTTATGAAAAACTGTTTTTT. It specifies CASSSGATYEKLFF.

This clonotype occurred many times. This chain links TRBV2 with TRBJ2-3; D uncertain. The CDR3 length is 15 residues. V was trimmed by 5 bases and J by 4 bases, leaving 16 bases between them. Germline-derived CDR1 and CDR2 are SNHLY and FYNNEI. The CDR3 protein is CASSQWANPPDTQYF. The CDR3 region has the DNA TGTGCCAGCAGTCAGTGGGCTAATCCCCCAGATACGCAGTATTTT.

Here the CDR3 reads CSGEGLADYNEQFF. The DNA of the CDR3 is TGCAGCGGCGAGGGACTAGCGGACTACAATGAGCAGTTCTTC. The rearrangement links TRBV29-1 to TRBJ2-1, with 11 bases aligning to TRBD2. Looked up from germline, CDR1 is SQVTM and CDR2 is ANQGSEA. V shed 7 bases and J 3 bases; nucleotides not matched to a gene: 5. This CDR3 spans 14 amino acids.

This clonotype was recorded many times. V and J are TRBV6-1 and TRBJ2-7, with 15 positions matching TRBD2. Germline values: CDR1 MNHNS, CDR2 SASEGT. Trimming cost V 5 bases and J 1 base; bases outside gene matches: 12. The length of the CDR3 is 19 residues. CDR3 sequence (DNA): TGTGCCAGCAGTTACTCAAACCCCGGACTAGCGGGAGGGTCCTACGAGCAGTACTTC. This translates into CASSYSNPGLAGGSYEQYF.

This clonotype was seen many times. V usage is TRBV5-6 and J usage is TRBJ2-7, with TRBD1 as a possible D gene (5 bases). In germline, CDR1 is SGHDT, CDR2 YYEEEE. The CDR3 runs 14 residues. The V end was cut by 3 bases, the J end by 0 bases, with 10 bases between. Here the CDR3 reads CASSSTASSYEQYF. CDR3 DNA: TGTGCCAGCAGCTCGACAGCCAGCTCCTACGAGCAGTACTTC.

This clonotype was counted only a few times. The CDR3 nucleotides are TGCAGTGCTAGAGATCCCTTGGCTGCATTCAATTCACCCCTCCACTTT. Its protein is CSARDPLAAFNSPLHF. The chain has TRBV20-1 and TRBJ1-6; D not certain. The germline CDR1 and CDR2 sequences are DFQATT and SNEGSKA (reference sequence). V shed 0 bases and J shed 7 bases, with 16 bases lying between them. The CDR3 sequence is 16 residues long.